This T cell receptor (beta chain) was sequenced during a study of glioma-infiltrating T cells. The study, taken as a whole, reports: Non-neoplastic patients had below-expected tissue-blood divergence, while all gliomas exceeded expectation. Very few CDR3 sequences were shared between tissue and blood.

TCR alpha and beta CDR3 regions were amplified from RNA using iRepertoire nested multiplex PCR. One-step reverse transcription and amplification started from roughly 100-400 ng of tissue mRNA or PBMC total RNA. A single record per CDR3 protein comes from TCRdb applying MiXCR to the multiplex PCR reads. The sample shows more than 110,000 distinct CDR3 sequences, approximately 40% of them seen only once. V dropped 6 bases and J dropped 1; count of bases not matched to a gene: 2. The CDR3 spans 13 residues. Germline V lookup: CDR1 SNHLY, CDR2 FYNNEI. About this clonotype itself: Its specificity is unknown.

The rearrangement links TRBV2 to TRBJ1-1, with 7 nucleotides matching TRBD1. This receptor was identified in a human donor with low-grade glioma or glioblastoma, undergoing nonglioma brain surgery, or in good health (not recorded which). The sequencing input was glioma tissue, nonneoplastic brain tissue, or PBMCs (not recorded which). In DNA form, the CDR3 reads TGTGCCAGCAGGGGGACAGAGAACACTGAAGCTTTCTTT. Translating it yields CASRGTENTEAFF.